This T cell receptor beta chain is from a study of long-term antiretroviral therapy in people with HIV. The CDR3 sequence is 14 residues long. Germline V CDR1 and CDR2: MNHNS, SASEGT. Trimming took off 1 base at V and 1 base at J, with 7 bases between the two ends. Sequencing relied on immunoSEQ assay v3.0, run at survey level. The method was immunoSEQ multiplex PCR; TCRdb's version includes in-frame clones alone and lacks a portion of them. The sample carries around 30,000 clones, 80% to 85% recorded once. The origin of this receptor is a man aged 18-30 years with HIV. V gene TRBV6-1 combines with J gene TRBJ1-1, with D uncertain. This material consisted of unsorted PBMCs, taken 0.4 years after starting antiretroviral therapy. The CDR3 coding sequence is TGTGCCAGCAGTGAAGTTGGAGGGAACACTGAAGCTTTCTTT. It yields the protein CASSEVGGNTEAFF.